In its sample, the clone carrying this T cell receptor beta chain was seen a few times. The antigen is unknown. Trimming left V 0 bases short and J 2 bases short, with 6 bases between. Per germline, CDR1 SGHRS and CDR2 YFSETQ. This CDR3 spans 13 amino acids. This entry is derived from a study of early T cells in non-severe SARS-CoV-2 infection. Study-level information: It was bulk RNA from unsorted whole blood that was sequenced, and the chains were unpaired. Study-wide points: VDJdb matches were skewed toward anti-spike CD8 T cell responses.

Attached unique molecular identifiers marked individual cDNA molecules. One entry per CDR3 protein results from TCRdb running MiXCR on the 5' RACE reads. The sample contains approximately 77,000 distinct CDR3 sequences, around a sixth of which appear only once. The sequenced material came from whole blood. The TCR comes from an adult who was a healthcare worker with PCR-confirmed SARS-CoV-2 infection or an uninfected control (not recorded which). The chain links TRBV5-1 to TRBJ2-7; D is unclear. CDR3 DNA sequence: TGCGCCAGCAGCTTGGAGGGTACCTACGAGCAGTACTTC. This encodes CASSLEGTYEQYF.